The source of this TCR beta chain is a study of beta chain features in type 1 diabetes. Sequencing targeted expressed TCRB transcripts, as all isolated RNA had been reverse transcribed. TCRdb's copy holds only in-frame clones and misses some; the assay was immunoSEQ multiplex PCR. The table records 310,000 or so clones, approximately 10% of them present only once. Germline values: CDR1 LNHNV, CDR2 YYDKDF (reference sequence). This CDR3 comprises 17 residues. Trimming cost V 2 bases and J 4 bases; bases outside gene matches: 10. This clonotype was obtained from a woman in her twenties or thirties in good health. Material: naive CD4+ T cells from blood. V and J are TRBV15 and TRBJ2-4, with 8 positions matching TRBD1. The CDR3 coding sequence is TGTGCCACCAGCAGACCTCCGGACAGGGCGAGGAAAAACATTCAGTACTTC. It translates to CATSRPPDRARKNIQYF.